This is a list of T cell receptor beta chains from one sample in a study of sequential checkpoint blockade in melanoma. The repertoire was sequenced with immunoSEQ multiplex PCR; TCRdb's copy has only in-frame clones and lacks some. This sample has under 13,000 clones, with 56% found just once. The sequenced sample was CD8+ T cells sorted from blood (inferred from file names), obtained from a patient given nivolumab and ipilimumab in sequence. These receptors were taken from a human donor with melanoma. CDR3s leave out the opening cysteine and the closing phenylalanine or tryptophan.

V	J	CDR3
TRBV6-6	TRBJ1-1	ASSEVSRTEAF
TRBV4-3	TRBJ2-2	ASSQGVAVVRELF
TRBV27	TRBJ2-7	ASSLTGTGNPYEQY
TRBV13	TRBJ1-4	ASSEGTWATNEKLF
TRBV27	TRBJ2-3	ASSLRLAGITDTQY
TRBV27	TRBJ2-2	ASSPSNSGELF
TRBV16	TRBJ2-1	ASSQAVREKSYNEQF
TRBV11-2	TRBJ1-1	ASSLIGVEPNTEAF
TRBV4-1	TRBJ2-7	ASSQDAGLSYEQY
TRBV6-6	TRBJ2-2	ATSTGELF
TRBV5-6	TRBJ2-3	ASSPGTGADTQY
TRBV27	TRBJ2-7	ASSLRGQGAHEQY
TRBV19	TRBJ1-5	ASREGHQPQH
TRBV27	TRBJ2-1	ASSPSYNEQF
TRBV9	TRBJ1-4	ASSVGDRGREKLF
TRBV28	TRBJ1-3	ASSSDTSSGNTIY
TRBV7-9	TRBJ1-1	ASSPYEELTEAF
TRBV5-3	TRBJ1-2	ASSLGGEANYGYT
TRBV11-2	.	ASSLLAGVLHEQY
TRBV19	TRBJ2-1	ASSIIAGGPGNEQF
TRBV25-1	TRBJ2-7	ASSRTDDGEQY
TRBV28	TRBJ2-1	ASSFVGRAAEQF
TRBV27	.	ASSFWGPYEQY
TRBV15	TRBJ2-1	ATSRANNEQF
TRBV27	TRBJ1-1	ASSLGPSFEAF
TRBV4-3	TRBJ1-4	ASSWGGGEKLF
TRBV4-3	TRBJ2-7	ASSPSGSGAYEQY
TRBV27	TRBJ2-7	ASSLSPTGSSYEQY
TRBV10-3	TRBJ2-1	ASSYTGNNEQF
TRBV4-3	TRBJ2-1	ASSQDTSETYNEQF
TRBV27	TRBJ2-5	ASSPISSGETQY
TRBV6-5	TRBJ2-7	ASSSGLAGEREQY
TRBV6-1	TRBJ2-7	ASSGPGHPTRTYEQY
TRBV28	TRBJ1-1	ASSYRESGTEAF
TRBV9	TRBJ2-6	ASSASGAGANVLT
TRBV2	TRBJ1-4	ASTDGGRIEKLF
TRBV2	TRBJ2-2	ASSEALRTPNTGELF
TRBV9	TRBJ2-1	ASSVVSSGIDEQF
TRBV15	TRBJ2-7	ATSRGQGWRYEQY
TRBV27	TRBJ1-1	ATRGGKNTEAF
TRBV15	TRBJ2-7	ATSRDRGGYEQY
TRBV15	TRBJ1-2	ATSLLGQNTFYYGYT
TRBV27	TRBJ1-1	ASSQRTGGAEAF
TRBV18	TRBJ2-7	ASSPELLSSYEQY
TRBV5-1	TRBJ1-2	ASSLESEDYGYT
TRBV5-1	.	ASSSGTLTYEQY
TRBV7-6	TRBJ2-3	ASSLLAGGGTDTQY
TRBV29-1	TRBJ2-1	SVDWDRGSNEQF
TRBV30	TRBJ2-1	ASTLAGADNEQF
TRBV29-1	TRBJ1-1	SVPGQPMNTEAF